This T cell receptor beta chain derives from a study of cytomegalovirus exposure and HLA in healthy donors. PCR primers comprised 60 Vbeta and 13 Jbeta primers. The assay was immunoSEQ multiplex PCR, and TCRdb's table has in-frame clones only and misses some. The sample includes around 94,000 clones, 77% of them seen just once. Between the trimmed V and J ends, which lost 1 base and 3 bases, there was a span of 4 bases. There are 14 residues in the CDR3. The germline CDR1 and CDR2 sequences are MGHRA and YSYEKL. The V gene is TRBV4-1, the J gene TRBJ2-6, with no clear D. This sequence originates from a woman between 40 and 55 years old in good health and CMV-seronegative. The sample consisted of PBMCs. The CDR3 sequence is CASSQVYGANVLTF. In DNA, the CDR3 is TGCGCCAGCAGCCAAGTATATGGGGCCAACGTCCTGACTTTC.